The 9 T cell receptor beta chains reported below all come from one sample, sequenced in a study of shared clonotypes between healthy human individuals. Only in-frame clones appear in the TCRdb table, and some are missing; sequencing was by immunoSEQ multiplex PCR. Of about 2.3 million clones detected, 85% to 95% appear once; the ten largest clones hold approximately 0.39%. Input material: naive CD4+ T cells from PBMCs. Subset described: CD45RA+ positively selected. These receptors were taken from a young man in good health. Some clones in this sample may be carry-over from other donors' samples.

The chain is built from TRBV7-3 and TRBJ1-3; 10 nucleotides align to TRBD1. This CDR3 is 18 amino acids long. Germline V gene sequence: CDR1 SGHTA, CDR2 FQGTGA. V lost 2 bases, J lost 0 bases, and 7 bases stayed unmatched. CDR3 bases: TGTGCCAGCAGCTTAGGCCCGACAGGGGGCGGCTCTGGAAACACCATATATTTT. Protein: CASSLGPTGGGSGNTIYF.

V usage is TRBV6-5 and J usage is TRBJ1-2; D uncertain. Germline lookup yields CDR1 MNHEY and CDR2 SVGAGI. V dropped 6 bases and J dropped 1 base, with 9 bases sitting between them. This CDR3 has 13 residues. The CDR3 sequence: CASSTADNYGYTF. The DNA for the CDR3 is TGTGCCAGCAGCACGGCGGATAACTATGGCTACACCTTC.

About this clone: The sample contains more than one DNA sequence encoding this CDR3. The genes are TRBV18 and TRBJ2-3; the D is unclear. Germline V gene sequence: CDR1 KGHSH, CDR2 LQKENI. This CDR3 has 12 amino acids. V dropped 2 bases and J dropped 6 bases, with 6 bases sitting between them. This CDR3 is CASSPAADTQYF. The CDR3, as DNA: TGTGCCAGCTCACCAGCAGCTGATACGCAGTATTTT.

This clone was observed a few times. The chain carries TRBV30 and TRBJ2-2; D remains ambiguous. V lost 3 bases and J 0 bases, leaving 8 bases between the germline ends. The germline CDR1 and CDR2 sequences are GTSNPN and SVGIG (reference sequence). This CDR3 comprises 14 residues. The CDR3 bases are TGTGCCTGGAGAAGCAGACCGAACACCGGGGAGCTGTTTTTT. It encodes CAWRSRPNTGELFF.

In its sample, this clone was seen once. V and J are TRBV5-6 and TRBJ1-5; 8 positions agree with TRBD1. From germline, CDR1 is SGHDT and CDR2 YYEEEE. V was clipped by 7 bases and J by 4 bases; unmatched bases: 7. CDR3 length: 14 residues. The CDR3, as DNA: TGTGCCAGCGCCCGACAGGGGCGAAATCAGCCCCAGCATTTT. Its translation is CASARQGRNQPQHF.

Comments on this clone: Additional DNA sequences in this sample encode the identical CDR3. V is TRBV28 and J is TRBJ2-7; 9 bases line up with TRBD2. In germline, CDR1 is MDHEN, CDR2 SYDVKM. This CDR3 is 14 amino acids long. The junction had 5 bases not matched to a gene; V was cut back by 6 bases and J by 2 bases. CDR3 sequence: CASSPGGRAYEQYF. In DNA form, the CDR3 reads TGTGCCAGCAGCCCAGGCGGGAGGGCCTACGAGCAGTACTTC.

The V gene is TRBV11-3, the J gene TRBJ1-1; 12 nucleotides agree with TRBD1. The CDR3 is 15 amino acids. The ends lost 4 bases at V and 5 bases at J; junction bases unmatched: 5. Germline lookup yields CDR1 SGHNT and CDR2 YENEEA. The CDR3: CASSSPGQGATEAFF. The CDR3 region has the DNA TGTGCCAGCAGCTCTCCGGGACAGGGGGCGACTGAAGCTTTCTTT.

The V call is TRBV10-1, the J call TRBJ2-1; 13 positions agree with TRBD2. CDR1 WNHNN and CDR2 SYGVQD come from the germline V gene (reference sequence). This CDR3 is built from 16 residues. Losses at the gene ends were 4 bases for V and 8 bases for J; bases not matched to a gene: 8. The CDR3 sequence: CASSATSGRTSDEQFF. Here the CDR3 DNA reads TGCGCCAGCAGTGCGACTAGCGGGAGGACCTCGGATGAGCAGTTCTTC.

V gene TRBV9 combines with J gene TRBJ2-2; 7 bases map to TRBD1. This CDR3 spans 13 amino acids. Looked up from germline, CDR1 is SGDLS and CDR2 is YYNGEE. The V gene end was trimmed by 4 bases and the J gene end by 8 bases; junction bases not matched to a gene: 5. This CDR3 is CASSSDRLGELFF. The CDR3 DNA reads TGTGCCAGCAGCTCGGACAGGTTAGGGGAGCTGTTTTTT.